This T cell receptor (beta chain) is from a study of T cell repertoires in aging, cancer and after chemotherapy. Study as a whole: Paired samples before and after chemotherapy came from chronic lymphocytic leukemia patients on fludarabine- or bendamustine-based regimens.

The template was genomic DNA from peripheral blood, not RNA. Germline values: CDR1 SGHAT, CDR2 FQDESV (reference sequence). Losses at the gene ends were 1 base for V and 1 base for J; bases not matched to a gene: 3. The CDR3 is 15 amino acids. A mixed TRB-A/B primer pool amplified rearranged TRB by multiplex touch-down PCR. TCRdb analysed the multiplex PCR reads with MiXCR anew, one entry per CDR3 protein. The table includes some 9,000 distinct CDR3 sequences, around a quarter detected once. The receptor's source is a human donor with a blood cancer. The sequencing input was blood. The chain recombines TRBV11-1 with TRBJ1-1; 7 positions agree with TRBD1. The CDR3 nucleotides are TGTGCCAGCAGCTTAGATCCAGGGGGGAACACTGAAGCTTTCTTT. Translating gives CASSLDPGGNTEAFF.